This T cell receptor beta chain was recovered during a study of CD8 T cells in ankylosing spondylitis. Ten or more counts support this clonotype. Germline V gene lookup returns CDR1 SGDLS and CDR2 YYNGEE. CDR3 size: 15 residues. Between the trimmed V and J ends, which lost 2 bases and 3 bases, there was a span of 14 bases. A single record per CDR3 protein comes from TCRdb applying MiXCR to the 5' RACE reads. The table has about 30,000 distinct CDR3 sequences, less than 5.5% seen once. Sequenced: blood, either unsorted or a sorted T cell fraction (not recorded which). The source is a female donor with ankylosing spondylitis or in good health (not recorded which). The chain combines TRBV9 with TRBJ2-5, with D possibly matching TRBD2 (6 bases). The CDR3 region is CASSVRAGQKETQYF. The DNA for the CDR3 is TGTGCCAGCAGCGTGAGAGCGGGCCAGAAAGAGACCCAGTACTTC.